Here is one T cell receptor beta chain with its context. Its antigen remains unidentified. From germline, CDR1 is MDHEN and CDR2 SYDVKM. This CDR3 comprises 17 residues. Trimming removed 5 bases from V and 6 bases from J; junction bases left unmatched: 11. Treatment of the sample: approximately 9-day PBMC culture with coronavirus spike peptide pools or control peptides (ViraFEST assay). Cultured CD4+ T cells had their DNA profiled by the Oncomine TCR Beta short-read assay. The template was genomic DNA from cultured CD4+ T cells. TCRdb redid the calling of the PCR reads with MiXCR, one entry per CDR3 protein. The data contain 11,000 or so distinct CDR3 sequences, roughly 69% of them seen just once; the ten biggest clones take up 10% to 13%. This sample stems from a study of vaccination and CD4 T cells after COVID-19. As for the study in general: The convalescent group had six males, four females, seven Caucasians, two Asians, one multiracial. Post-vaccine sample collection happened at a median of about 72 days after dose two, ranging 14 to 241.

The V gene is TRBV28, the J gene TRBJ2-2; TRBD2 agrees at 11 bases. Sequencing was done on a sample of CD4+ T cells from blood, cultured in vitro. This TCR was recovered from a human donor who had recovered from COVID-19. The CDR3 is CASSHRALAGGAGELFF. The CDR3 bases are TGTGCCAGCAGTCACCGGGCCCTAGCGGGGGGTGCCGGGGAGCTGTTTTTT.